The sample holds a few counts of the clone carrying this TCR beta chain. The antigen remains undetermined. These data belong to a study of beta chain features in type 1 diabetes. Study-level findings and limits: TCRB CDR3s from Type 1 diabetes patients were moderately but significantly shorter in all four CD4+ subsets.

Expressed TCRB transcripts were sequenced after all isolated RNA was converted to cDNA. The assay was immunoSEQ multiplex PCR, and TCRdb's table has in-frame clones only and misses some. The table has about 180,000 clones, approximately 8.1% seen once. The receptor was derived from a woman in her forties with type 1 diabetes. Sequencing was carried out using central memory CD4+ T cells from blood.

CDR3: CSVAQGNVADTQYF. The CDR3 DNA reads TGCAGCGTAGCACAGGGCAACGTGGCAGATACGCAGTATTTT. The chain combines TRBV29-1 with TRBJ2-3, with D possibly being TRBD1 (6 bases). Germline CDR1 SQVTM, CDR2 ANQGSEA. Trimming shortened V by 6 bases and J by 4 bases, and 17 bases separated the two germline ends. This CDR3 is built from 14 residues.